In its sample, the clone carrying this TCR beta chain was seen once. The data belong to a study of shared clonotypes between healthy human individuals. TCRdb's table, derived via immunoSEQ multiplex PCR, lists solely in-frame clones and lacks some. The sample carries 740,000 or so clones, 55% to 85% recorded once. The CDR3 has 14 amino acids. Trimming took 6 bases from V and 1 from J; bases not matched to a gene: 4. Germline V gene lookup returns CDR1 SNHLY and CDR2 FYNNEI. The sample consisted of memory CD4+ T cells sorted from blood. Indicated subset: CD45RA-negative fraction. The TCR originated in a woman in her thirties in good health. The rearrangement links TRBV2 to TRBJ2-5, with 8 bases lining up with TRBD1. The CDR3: CASRADRGQETQYF. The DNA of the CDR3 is TGTGCCAGCAGGGCCGACAGGGGCCAAGAGACCCAGTACTTC.